The rows below give T cell receptor beta chains drawn from one sample of a study of cytomegalovirus exposure and HLA in healthy donors. TCRdb's table, derived via immunoSEQ multiplex PCR, lists solely in-frame clones and lacks some. The table shows under 150,000 clones, with around 77% occurring only once. Sequences were obtained from PBMCs. The receptors stem from a middle-aged woman in good health and CMV-seropositive. CDR3s include the opening cysteine and the closing phenylalanine or tryptophan. The D gene is left open where the match is weak. Expanded clones are given a class, and other clones once, few, many or no size at all.

TGTGCCAGCAGGTCAGCGGGGGCGGGGATAGATACGCAGTATTTT | CASRSAGAGIDTQYF | TRBJ2-3 | TRBD2 | TRBV5-4 | .
TGTGCCAGTAGTAGGGACAGGACTAACTATGGCTACACCTTC | CASSRDRTNYGYTF | TRBJ1-2 | TRBD1 | TRBV19 | .
TGCGCCAGCAGCTTGCCGGGTATCGGCACTGAAGCTTTCTTT | CASSLPGIGTEAFF | TRBJ1-1 | . | TRBV5-1 | .
TGCGCCAGCAGCTTGAGATCGGAGAACTATGGCTACACCTTC | CASSLRSENYGYTF | TRBJ1-2 | . | TRBV5-1 | .
TGTGCCAGCAGTTTAGAGGGCAGGACCACTGGCTACACCTTC | CASSLEGRTTGYTF | TRBJ1-2 | . | TRBV27 | .
TGCGCCAGCAGCCCTTTTTTGCTTCAGGTTCACTCTGGGGCCAACGTCCTGACTTTC | CASSPFLLQVHSGANVLTF | TRBJ2-6 | . | TRBV4-1 | .
TGTGCCAGCGGAGGGAACTATGGCTACACCTTC | CASGGNYGYTF | TRBJ1-2 | . | TRBV2 | .
TGCGCCAGCAGCTTGACAGGGGATAGTGGCTACACCTTC | CASSLTGDSGYTF | TRBJ1-2 | TRBD1 | TRBV5-1 | .
TGCGCCAGCAGCTTGCGAGGGACAGGGGCGGGAGACACTGAAGCTTTCTTT | CASSLRGTGAGDTEAFF | TRBJ1-1 | TRBD1 | TRBV5-1 | .
TGTGCCAGCAACCCGAACCCTCCCGGGACAGGGTACTATGGCTACACCTTC | CASNPNPPGTGYYGYTF | TRBJ1-2 | TRBD1 | TRBV28 | .
TGTGCCAGCAGCCCCGCCCCGGCAACGAGGGCAAAGACCCAGTACTTC | CASSPAPATRAKTQYF | TRBJ2-5 | . | TRBV7-3 | .
TGTGCCAGCTGCCCCGGGTCTGGGGCCAACGTCCTGACTTTC | CASCPGSGANVLTF | TRBJ2-6 | . | TRBV6-1 | .
TGTGCCAGCAGCTCTGGAGGGACTGCCTCTGGAAACACCATATATTTT | CASSSGGTASGNTIYF | TRBJ1-3 | . | TRBV11-3 | few
TGCGCCAGCAGATTCACCCAGACAGGCGCCTACGAGCAGTACTTC | CASRFTQTGAYEQYF | TRBJ2-7 | . | TRBV5-1 | few
TGCAGCGTTGAAGATTTAGTAGCGGGGGGAACCTACGAGCAGTACTTC | CSVEDLVAGGTYEQYF | TRBJ2-7 | TRBD2 | TRBV29-1 | .
TGCGCCAGCAGCCCGTCGGACAGAGAACTTTCACCCCTCCACTTT | CASSPSDRELSPLHF | TRBJ1-6 | . | TRBV5-1 | .
TGTGCCAGCGGTGAAGGACAGGGTACCTATGGCTACACCTTC | CASGEGQGTYGYTF | TRBJ1-2 | TRBD1 | TRBV9 | once
TGTGCCAGCAGTTACTCGGCTGGCGGGGAGCTGTTTTTT | CASSYSAGGELFF | TRBJ2-2 | . | TRBV6-5 | once
TGTGCCAGCAGTGATCCAGGGAGGATTAATCAGCCCCAGCATTTT | CASSDPGRINQPQHF | TRBJ1-5 | . | TRBV2 | .
TGTGCCAGCAGCCTGGGGGTGGACTACCTACAAGAGACCCAGTACTTC | CASSLGVDYLQETQYF | TRBJ2-5 | . | TRBV14 | .
TGTGCCAGCAGCCAAGTACCCCTAGCGGGGGATTACGAGCAGTACTTC | CASSQVPLAGDYEQYF | TRBJ2-7 | TRBD2 | TRBV4-2 | .
TGTGCCAGTAGTGTCCGTAGCGGGGGAACCTACGAGCAGTACTTC | CASSVRSGGTYEQYF | TRBJ2-7 | TRBD2 | TRBV19 | .
TGTGCCAGCAGCTTAGTCGGTAGCGGGGGGGAGACCCAGTACTTC | CASSLVGSGGETQYF | TRBJ2-5 | TRBD2 | TRBV7-6 | .
TGTGCCAGCAGTTTAACCTGGGACTTATACAATGAGCAGTTCTTC | CASSLTWDLYNEQFF | TRBJ2-1 | . | TRBV27 | .
TGCGCCAGCAGCTTAGACAGGAGGTTCTACGAGCAGTACTTC | CASSLDRRFYEQYF | TRBJ2-7 | . | TRBV5-1 | .
TGTGCCAGCAGCAAGACAGGGGGATCCAAAAACATTCAGTACTTC | CASSKTGGSKNIQYF | TRBJ2-4 | TRBD1 | TRBV5-6 | .
TGTGCCAGTGAACAGGGGATGGGCTATGGCTACACCTTC | CASEQGMGYGYTF | TRBJ1-2 | TRBD1 | TRBV19 | .
TGTGCCAGCAGTAGCAGGGGGCCAGGCTATGGCTACACCTTC | CASSSRGPGYGYTF | TRBJ1-2 | TRBD1 | TRBV28 | .
TGTGCCAGCAGCTTGAACGGGGTCCCCTATGGCTACACCTTC | CASSLNGVPYGYTF | TRBJ1-2 | . | TRBV11-3 | few
TGTGCCAGCAGCTCCGGCGGGGGCCCCTATGGCTACACCTTC | CASSSGGGPYGYTF | TRBJ1-2 | . | TRBV11-1 | .
TGTGCCAGCAGTCCGGGACTAGGGTCCACCGGGGAGCTGTTTTTT | CASSPGLGSTGELFF | TRBJ2-2 | TRBD2 | TRBV7-7 | .
TGTGCCAGCAGTTATTTCGCGACAGATACTGAAGCTTTCTTT | CASSYFATDTEAFF | TRBJ1-1 | . | TRBV6-5 | once
TGTGCCAGCAGTTCCAAACCGGGTGAAAAACTGTTTTTT | CASSSKPGEKLFF | TRBJ1-4 | . | TRBV7-9 | .
TGTGCCAGCAGTTTACAGGGGGCAGTAGATACGCAGTATTTT | CASSLQGAVDTQYF | TRBJ2-3 | TRBD1 | TRBV27 | .
TGTGCCAGCAGCTCCTCGGGGAGCAATCAGCCCCAGCATTTT | CASSSSGSNQPQHF | TRBJ1-5 | . | TRBV9 | .
TGTGCCAGCAGCCCTTCTAGGGGCACTAACTATGGCTACACCTTC | CASSPSRGTNYGYTF | TRBJ1-2 | . | TRBV5-4 | .
TGTGCCAGCAGCTCACAGGACAGTCTTAACACCATATATTTT | CASSSQDSLNTIYF | TRBJ1-3 | . | TRBV7-6 | .
TGTGCCTGGAGTTTTGGGGGGGGGCGAATTGGAGATACGCAGTATTTT | CAWSFGGGRIGDTQYF | TRBJ2-3 | . | TRBV30 | .
TGTGCCAGCAGCTCAGGGGCGTGGGCGCGAGATACCACTGAAGCTTTCTTT | CASSSGAWARDTTEAFF | TRBJ1-1 | . | TRBV5-4 | .
TGTGCCAGCAGTGACGCGGTGTCCTACGAGCAGTACTTC | CASSDAVSYEQYF | TRBJ2-7 | . | TRBV2 | .
TGTGCCAGCTCACGGACGGACAGAGGCACTGAAGCTTTCTTT | CASSRTDRGTEAFF | TRBJ1-1 | . | TRBV18 | .
TGTGCCAGCAGTGAACGCACCGGGGAGCTGTTTTTT | CASSERTGELFF | TRBJ2-2 | . | TRBV6-1 | .
TGTGCCAGTAGGACAGGAGGACAAGGTGAAGCTTTCTTT | CASRTGGQGEAFF | TRBJ1-1 | . | TRBV19 | .
TGTGCCAGCAGTGAATGGCAGTCCCAAGAACGCGAGACCCAGTACTTC | CASSEWQSQERETQYF | TRBJ2-5 | . | TRBV25-1 | .
TGTGCCAGCAGCAAAGGACAGGGTTGGAGCAATCAGCCCCAGCATTTT | CASSKGQGWSNQPQHF | TRBJ1-5 | . | TRBV21-1 | .
TGCGCCAGCAGCTTGGGACCGGGTGAGACCCAGTACTTC | CASSLGPGETQYF | TRBJ2-5 | . | TRBV5-1 | .
TGTGCTAGTGGTTTGTTACCTAGTAATGAGCAGTTCTTC | CASGLLPSNEQFF | TRBJ2-1 | . | TRBV12-5 | .
TGTGCCAGCAGCGTAGATGAGGGAACGGGTTCACCCCTCCACTTT | CASSVDEGTGSPLHF | TRBJ1-6 | . | TRBV9 | few
TGTGCCAGCAGTTATAACCCAATGAGTGGCAATCAGCCCCAGCATTTT | CASSYNPMSGNQPQHF | TRBJ1-5 | . | TRBV28 | few
TGTGCCAGCAGCTTAGGGCTAGCGGGGCACACAGATACGCAGTATTTT | CASSLGLAGHTDTQYF | TRBJ2-3 | TRBD2 | TRBV7-3 | once
TGTGCCAGTGGACAGGGCCCCTATGGCTACACCTTC | CASGQGPYGYTF | TRBJ1-2 | TRBD1 | TRBV2 | .
TGTGCCAGCAGCGCCGGGACAGGGATGTGGGATATCCGGGAGCTGTTTTTT | CASSAGTGMWDIRELFF | TRBJ2-2 | TRBD1 | TRBV7-6 | once
TGCGCCAGCAGCCAGGGACAGGGAGTCCGGGGGGAGCTGTTTTTT | CASSQGQGVRGELFF | TRBJ2-2 | TRBD1 | TRBV4-1 | .
TGTGCCAGTAGTATAATCCCCTGGGCGGGGGCTTTCTTT | CASSIIPWAGAFF | TRBJ1-1 | . | TRBV19 | .
TGCAGCGTTGCAAGCGAGGGAAGTTATGGCTACACCTTC | CSVASEGSYGYTF | TRBJ1-2 | . | TRBV29-1 | once
TGTGCCAGCAGCCCCGTCGGGTCCTACGAGCAGTACTTC | CASSPVGSYEQYF | TRBJ2-7 | . | TRBV2 | .
TGTGCCAGCAGCCCCTCTAGCGGGGGGAGGGATGAGCAGTTCTTC | CASSPSSGGRDEQFF | TRBJ2-1 | TRBD2 | TRBV7-9 | .
TGTGCCAGCAGCTTCCGGACAGGGGGTAGGACAGATACGCAGTATTTT | CASSFRTGGRTDTQYF | TRBJ2-3 | TRBD1 | TRBV5-4 | once